This TCR beta chain was sequenced for a study of shared clonotypes between healthy human individuals. Study as a whole: A few men and two women, aged 18 to 49, were donors.

Germline V gene data show CDR1 as SGHTA and CDR2 as FQGNSA. V lost 0 bases to trimming and J lost 1 base, with 6 bases between them. The CDR3 is 14 residues long. Terminally differentiated effector memory CD45RA+ cells were excluded by CCR7 positive selection of CD45RO-negative cells. The table came from immunoSEQ multiplex PCR; TCRdb's copy has only in-frame clones and leaves some out. The table lists some 2.1 million clones, around 93% of them singletons. The specimen was naive CD8+ T cells from PBMCs. This sequence originates from a man between 18 and 29 years old in good health. Some clones in this sample may be carry-over from other donors' samples. The chain couples TRBV7-2 to TRBJ1-2; D not resolved. This CDR3 reads CASSLATVNYGYTF. The CDR3, as DNA: TGTGCCAGCAGCTTAGCTACAGTTAACTATGGCTACACCTTC.